This is a list of T cell receptor beta chains from one sample in a study of metastatic and nonmetastatic thyroid tumors. TCRdb re-called clones via MiXCR from the PCR reads. The table records roughly 71,000 clones, 18% of them present only once. The specimen sequenced was blood. Source of these receptors: a female donor with papillary thyroid cancer or a benign thyroid nodule (not recorded which). Some clones in this sample may be carry-over from other donors' samples. Both conserved end residues are part of each CDR3. A D gene is named only where the DNA matches it firmly. Size is omitted from some rows. Given values are once, few, many or a class for expanded clones.

d_gene,abundance,v_gene,j_gene,CDR3aa,CDR3nt
NA,many,TRBV2,TRBJ1-1,CASSEDRGTEAFF,TGTGCCAGCAGTGAAGATAGGGGAACTGAAGCTTTCTTT
TRBD1,NA,TRBV5-1,TRBJ2-7,CASIPGGTGNPYEQYF,TGCGCCAGCATCCCCGGAGGGACAGGGAACCCCTACGAGCAGTACTTC
TRBD1,many,TRBV6-1,TRBJ1-1,CASRRDQGVPISFF,TGTGCCAGCAGACGTGACCAGGGGGTACCTATTTCTTTCTTT
NA,many,TRBV6-1,TRBJ2-5,CASSYGFGVSQYF,TGTGCCAGCAGTTATGGTTTTGGCGTTTCCCAGTACTTC
NA,NA,TRBV4-1,TRBJ2-1,CASSQDRGSGYNEQFF,TGCGCCAGCAGCCAAGATAGGGGCTCGGGATACAATGAGCAGTTCTTC
TRBD2,few,TRBV20-1,TRBJ2-2,CSARPRGANTGELFF,TGCAGTGCTAGGCCTCGGGGGGCGAACACCGGGGAGCTGTTTTTT
NA,many,TRBV12-3/TRBV12-4,TRBJ1-6,CASSSLGGTINSPLHF,TGTGCCAGCAGCTCTCTAGGGGGAACTATTAATTCACCCCTCCACTTT
NA,many,TRBV24-1,TRBJ2-7,CAQTTVLGLILEQYF,TGTGCCCAAACAACCGTCCTGGGACTGATTCTAGAGCAGTACTTC
TRBD1,NA,TRBV19,TRBJ1-2,CASSIGRQGYGYTF,TGTGCCAGTAGTATAGGTAGACAGGGCTATGGCTACACCTTC
NA,many,TRBV29-1,TRBJ1-3,CSVVQYGNTIYF,TGCAGCGTTGTCCAATACGGAAACACCATATATTTT
NA,NA,TRBV4-1,TRBJ1-2,CASSHLDTDYGYTF,TGCGCCAGCAGCCATCTCGACACGGACTATGGCTACACCTTC
NA,NA,TRBV20-1,TRBJ2-2,CSARIGHGELFF,TGCAGTGCTAGGATAGGCCACGGGGAGCTGTTTTTT
TRBD1,many,TRBV24-1,TRBJ2-2,CATSDSRQGVTGELFF,TGTGCCACCAGTGATTCCCGACAGGGGGTAACCGGGGAGCTGTTTTTT
TRBD1,many,TRBV9,TRBJ1-6,CASSVRDSSPLHF,TGTGCCAGCAGCGTGCGGGACAGCTCACCCCTCCACTTT
TRBD2,many,TRBV12-3/TRBV12-4,TRBJ2-3,CASSHGTTRSTDTQYF,TGTGCCAGCAGTCATGGGACTACGAGATCCACAGATACGCAGTATTTT
NA,many,TRBV19,TRBJ2-7,CASSNQGGYEQYF,TGTGCCAGTAGTAACCAAGGGGGCTACGAGCAGTACTTC
NA,NA,TRBV20-1,TRBJ2-3,CSAERPGRHSSTDTQYF,TGCAGTGCCGAAAGACCGGGACGCCACTCGAGTACAGATACGCAGTATTTT
NA,many,TRBV11-2,TRBJ2-5,CASSFPGEGWETQYF,TGTGCCAGCAGCTTCCCAGGGGAAGGGTGGGAGACCCAGTACTTC
NA,few,TRBV29-1,TRBJ2-5,CSVFGYQETQYF,TGCAGCGTTTTCGGGTACCAAGAGACCCAGTACTTC
TRBD1,NA,TRBV6-1,TRBJ1-1,CASSVQGAGTEAFF,TGTGCCAGCAGTGTACAGGGGGCCGGGACTGAAGCTTTCTTT
TRBD1,many,TRBV6-5,TRBJ1-6,CASSYGTGADSPLHF,TGTGCCAGCAGTTACGGGACAGGGGCTGACTCACCCCTCCACTTT
TRBD2,many,TRBV11-2,TRBJ2-1,CASSRWRENNYNEQFF,TGTGCCAGCAGCCGGTGGCGGGAGAATAATTACAATGAGCAGTTCTTC
NA,many,TRBV28,TRBJ2-7,CASSPPDTYEQYF,TGTGCCAGCAGCCCTCCGGACACCTACGAGCAGTACTTC
TRBD2,few,TRBV9,TRBJ2-1,CASSVASGSIWNEQFF,TGTGCCAGCAGCGTAGCTAGCGGGAGTATCTGGAATGAGCAGTTCTTC
TRBD2,many,TRBV14,TRBJ2-5,CASSKGLAGRKETQYF,TGTGCCAGCAGCAAAGGACTAGCGGGAAGAAAAGAGACCCAGTACTTC
NA,NA,TRBV5-4,TRBJ2-7,CASSLVPGRWDLEQYF,TGTGCCAGCAGCTTGGTTCCTGGACGGTGGGACCTCGAGCAGTACTTC
TRBD1,many,TRBV12-3/TRBV12-4,TRBJ1-2,CASSLRTGGPYGYTF,TGTGCCAGCAGTTTACGGACAGGGGGCCCGTATGGCTACACCTTC
NA,few,TRBV12-3/TRBV12-4,TRBJ2-1,CASSFTSNEQFF,TGTGCCAGCAGTTTTACTAGCAATGAGCAGTTCTTC
NA,many,TRBV10-1,TRBJ1-1,CASSVPQAFF,TGCGCCAGCAGTGTCCCTCAGGCTTTCTTT
NA,NA,TRBV5-1,TRBJ1-4,CASSFGSANEKLFF,TGCGCCAGCAGCTTTGGGTCTGCTAATGAAAAACTGTTTTTT
NA,few,TRBV24-1,TRBJ2-2,CATSDLHVSNTGELFF,TGTGCCACCAGTGATTTGCACGTGTCCAACACCGGGGAGCTGTTTTTT
TRBD1,many,TRBV9,TRBJ2-3,CASMRGPDTDTQYF,TGTGCCAGCATGAGGGGGCCGGACACAGATACGCAGTATTTT
TRBD1,few,TRBV28,TRBJ1-3,CASTSRGHKISGNTIYF,TGTGCCAGCACCTCAAGGGGGCATAAAATCTCTGGAAACACCATATATTTT
NA,few,TRBV30,TRBJ1-1,CAWIQVGTEAFF,TGTGCCTGGATCCAGGTAGGAACTGAAGCTTTCTTT
NA,medium-sized,TRBV19,TRBJ1-5,CASSMINQPQHF,TGTGCCAGTAGTATGATTAATCAGCCCCAGCATTTT
TRBD1,many,TRBV18,TRBJ1-1,CASSPPDRGQNTEAFF,TGTGCCAGCTCACCTCCGGACAGGGGGCAGAACACTGAAGCTTTCTTT
NA,NA,TRBV11-2,TRBJ2-7,CASSLAEGTYEQYF,TGTGCCAGCAGCTTAGCGGAGGGAACCTACGAGCAGTACTTC
NA,many,TRBV18,TRBJ1-2,CASSPDFLTNYGYTF,TGTGCCAGCTCACCCGATTTTCTAACTAACTATGGCTACACCTTC
NA,NA,TRBV11-3,TRBJ2-3,CASSSGATSTDTQYF,TGTGCCAGCAGCTCCGGGGCAACTAGCACAGATACGCAGTATTTT
NA,NA,TRBV4-1,TRBJ2-5,CASSQDIAGGETQYF,TGCGCCAGCAGCCAAGATATAGCCGGTGGAGAGACCCAGTACTTC